What follows describes a single TCR beta chain. It has no known antigen specificity. The sample holds no much larger clone one base away, and base qualities are not on file. The data derive from a study of blood T cell repertoires in COVID-19 (dated by TCRdb to about 2020). Background on the whole study: Samples covering the acute and convalescent phases of COVID-19 were provided by collaborators in the United States, Italy and Spain. The material from the prospective study consisted of cDNA or gDNA derived from T cells, B-cell-depleted T cells, or PBMCs. The dataset comprised deeply sampled blood TCRbeta repertoires from subjects exposed to, actively infected with, or recovered from COVID-19. The repertoires were released in a freely available public database meant as a resource for research on the immune response to SARS-CoV-2. The samples were drawn from two sources: the first 160 participants of the ongoing ImmuneRACE study, and 950 to 1,500 subjects contributed by 6 global collaborators. Sample metadata almost always included a de-identified subject ID, COVID-19 status, age in years and sex. Where available, HLA class I and class II types were obtained from metadata supplied by the sample provider rather than from assay-based typing.

In the prospective study, participants were about 18 to 90 years old, resided in around 25 geographic areas of the United States, and were enrolled through a virtual design. In the prospective study, cohorts were assigned on the basis of participant-reported clinical history obtained from a screening survey and a study questionnaire. ImmuneRACE Cohort 3 recovered participants were defined by two consecutive negative NP/OP PCR tests, healthcare professional clearance, or symptom resolution. Mobile phlebotomists in the prospective study collected whole blood, serum and a nasopharyngeal or oropharyngeal swab from every participant. Prospective study participants could optionally give additional blood draws and questionnaires over an approximately two-month period. Prospective study blood samples were shipped either frozen or at room temperature before DNA extraction. From its cysteine to its phenylalanine, the CDR3 spans 14 amino acids. The DNA shown is the 42-base CDR3, in frame from base 1. CDR1 SGHDT and CDR2 YYEEEE are derived from the germline V gene. Between the V and J ends, shortened by 0 bases and 8 bases respectively, the junction contains 14 bases.

What the research found in general, with its limitations: The amount of clinical and demographic metadata varied by source and participant and was provided uncurated.

TCRbeta CDR3 regions were amplified from genomic DNA using the immunoSEQ Assay, a bias-controlled multiplex PCR. The published analysis was carried out like this. The number of nucleated cells in each sample was estimated by amplification of reference gene primers within the assay. Sequence reads were collapsed and filtered to measure the absolute abundance of every unique TCRbeta CDR3 rearrangement. For each sample, productive Simpson clonality was calculated as the square root of Simpson's diversity index over productive rearrangements. TCRdb carries this immuneACCESS record with in-frame sequences only. Its versions omit some clonotypes, under half of them owing to an unresolved V gene in the studies checked, with the rest unexplained. V, J and clone size are those of that table, while D and trimming were read from the DNA. The sample table contains about 200,000 clones; only one count was recorded for 82% of them. The leading ten clones occupy about 10% of the sample.

Sequenced input: PBMCs or T cells enriched from blood (not recorded which). The rearrangement joined TRBV5-6 to TRBJ1-1; TRBD1 is a weak D gene call, 6 bases matching. This receptor was obtained from a man aged 40-50 years who had recovered from COVID-19. The CDR3 protein is CASSLAIRTEEAFF. The DNA sequence follows: TGTGCCAGCAGCTTGGCCATAAGGACAGAAGAAGCTTTCTTT. Full variable domain (CDR3 extended with the reference TRBV5-6 and TRBJ1-1 proteins): DAGVTQSPTHLIKTRGQQVTLRCSPKSGHDTVSWYQQALGQGPQFIFQYYEEEERQRGNFPDRFSGHQFPNYSSELNVNALLLGDSALYLCASSLAIRTEEAFFGQGTRLTVV.